Listed below are T cell receptor beta chains from one sample, sequenced in a study of technical replicates of blood from several donors. Clones were sequenced by immunoSEQ multiplex PCR, and TCRdb holds only the in-frame ones, with some missing. Among about 98,000 clones listed, approximately 94% were seen once. Source material: T cells isolated from PBMCs. The receptors here all came from a human donor in good health. The CDR3 runs from the conserved cysteine through the conserved F or W. D genes are given only for firm matches. Clone size, where shown, is once, few, many, or a class for clones that have expanded.

J gene | D gene | clone size | V gene | CDR3 protein | CDR3 DNA
TRBJ1-5 | NA | NA | TRBV6-1 | CASSEYGTRRGNQPQHF | TGTGCCAGCAGTGAATATGGGACACGACGGGGCAATCAGCCCCAGCATTTT
TRBJ2-2 | TRBD1 | NA | TRBV2 | CASTDGTGGYGELFF | TGTGCCAGCACGGACGGAACAGGGGGGTACGGGGAGCTGTTTTTT
TRBJ1-2 | NA | NA | TRBV28 | CASRESQGFYGYTF | TGTGCCAGCAGAGAAAGCCAGGGGTTCTATGGTTACACCTTC
TRBJ2-1 | NA | NA | TRBV6-1 | CASSEALRSSYNEQFF | TGTGCCAGCAGTGAAGCGCTTAGGAGCTCCTACAATGAGCAGTTCTTC
TRBJ1-3 | TRBD1 | NA | TRBV6-6 | CASSYSIQGGGNTIYF | TGTGCCAGCAGTTACTCTATACAGGGGGGCGGAAACACCATATATTTT
TRBJ2-7 | NA | NA | TRBV2 | CASSGHSYEQYF | TGTGCCAGCAGTGGACACTCCTACGAGCAGTACTTC
TRBJ2-2 | TRBD1 | NA | TRBV4-1 | CASSHLMGQQGTGELFF | TGCGCCAGCAGCCACCTAATGGGACAACAGGGGACCGGGGAGCTGTTTTTT
TRBJ2-1 | NA | NA | TRBV18 | CASSLQGGDYNEQFF | TGTGCCAGCTCACTTCAGGGGGGCGACTACAATGAGCAGTTCTTC
TRBJ2-7 | NA | NA | TRBV6-6 | CASSYSLPGSNEQYF | TGTGCCAGCAGTTACTCGTTGCCGGGGTCCAACGAGCAGTACTTC
TRBJ1-1 | NA | once | TRBV6-1 | CASSDVGGQTEPEAFF | TGTGCCAGCAGTGATGTTGGGGGCCAGACAGAACCTGAAGCTTTCTTT
TRBJ2-3 | TRBD2 | NA | TRBV5-4 | CASSLARGGPTDTQYF | TGTGCCAGCAGCTTGGCCCGGGGGGGCCCAACAGATACGCAGTATTTT
TRBJ2-1 | NA | NA | TRBV15 | CATSLVGVGLDNEQFF | TGTGCCACCAGCCTCGTCGGGGTAGGGCTCGACAATGAGCAGTTCTTC
TRBJ2-7 | NA | NA | TRBV18 | CASSPPARLYEQYF | TGTGCCAGCTCACCACCGGCCAGGCTCTACGAGCAGTACTTC